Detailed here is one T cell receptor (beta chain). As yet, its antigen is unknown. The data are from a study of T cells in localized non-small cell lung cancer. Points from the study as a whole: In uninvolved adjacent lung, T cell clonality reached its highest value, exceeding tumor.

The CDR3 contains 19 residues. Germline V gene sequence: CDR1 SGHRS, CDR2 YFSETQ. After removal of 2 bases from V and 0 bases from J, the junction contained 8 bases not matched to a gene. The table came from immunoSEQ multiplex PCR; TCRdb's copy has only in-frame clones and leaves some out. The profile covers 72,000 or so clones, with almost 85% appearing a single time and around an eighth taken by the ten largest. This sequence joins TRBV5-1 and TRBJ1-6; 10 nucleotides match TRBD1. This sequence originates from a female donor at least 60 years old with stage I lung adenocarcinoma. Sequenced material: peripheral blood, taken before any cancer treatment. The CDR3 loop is CASSFDRGRGSSYNSPLHF. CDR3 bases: TGCGCCAGCAGCTTCGACAGGGGGCGAGGCAGCTCCTATAATTCACCCCTCCACTTT.